The 20 T cell receptor beta chains listed next were all sequenced from one sample in a study of blood T cell repertoires in COVID-19. TCRdb's copy holds only in-frame clones and misses some; the assay was immunoSEQ multiplex PCR. The top ten hold around 7% of the sample, which has 200,000 to 250,000 clones, 80% seen once. What was sequenced was PBMCs or T cells enriched from blood (not recorded which). The receptors were sampled from a middle-aged woman with acute COVID-19.

The chain combines TRBV2 with TRBJ1-3; D remains ambiguous. The CDR3 is 15 residues long. V shed 5 bases and J shed 2 bases, with 13 bases lying between them. Germline loops: CDR1 SNHLY, CDR2 FYNNEI. CDR3 coding DNA: TGTGCCAGCAGTCCTAACTCCGTCGCTGGAAACACCATATATTTT. Translated: CASSPNSVAGNTIYF.

The chain has TRBV2 and TRBJ2-7; tentatively, D is TRBD1 (5 bases). The CDR3 has 11 residues. Trimming left V 3 bases short and J 13 bases short, with 13 bases between. The germline V gene encodes CDR1 SNHLY and CDR2 FYNNEI. The CDR3 protein is CASSESRAPYF. The CDR3 DNA reads as TGTGCCAGCAGTGAGTCCAGGGCCCCATACTTC.

This clone was seen more than once but under ten times. The rearrangement uses TRBV2 and TRBJ1-1; D perhaps matches TRBD1 (6 bases). The CDR3 totals 15 residues. Trimming removed 6 bases from V and 0 bases from J, with 14 bases in between. Germline lookup yields CDR1 SNHLY and CDR2 FYNNEI. CDR3 nucleotides: TGTGCCAGCAGATCTCAAAGGGGGTTGAACACTGAAGCTTTCTTT. Protein: CASRSQRGLNTEAFF.

This clone was seen many times. This chain connects TRBV27 to TRBJ2-3, with 8 bases identical to TRBD2. The CDR3 runs 16 residues. Germline-derived CDR1 and CDR2 are MNHEY and SMNVEV (reference sequence). Germline trimming cut 6 bases from V and 2 bases from J; bases unmatched to any gene: 10. The CDR3 DNA reads as TGTGCCAGCAGGCTAAGGGAACTAGCGGACACAGATACGCAGTATTTT. It translates to CASRLRELADTDTQYF.

The chain has TRBV7-9 and TRBJ2-1; 7 bases line up with TRBD1. This CDR3 spans 19 amino acids. V was pared by 5 bases and J by 4 bases, with 20 bases of the junction left unmatched. The germline V gene has CDR1 SEHNR and CDR2 FQNEAQ (reference sequence). The CDR3 spells CASSTQENRDRDLYNEQFF. The CDR3 DNA follows: TGTGCCAGCAGCACACAAGAGAACCGGGACAGAGACCTGTACAATGAGCAGTTCTTC.

The CDR3, as DNA: TGTGCCAGCAGTCTCAGCGGGAGGGCCGCAGATACGCAGTATTTT. It translates to CASSLSGRAADTQYF. The genes are TRBV11-3 and TRBJ2-3; the match to TRBD2 covers 10 bases. CDR1 is SGHNT, CDR2 YENEEA, per germline. With V trimmed by 6 bases and J by 4 bases, 7 bases remained unmatched. The CDR3 runs to 15 residues.

CDR3 coding DNA: TGCGCCAGCAGCTTGCCGCTGGGTGGGACAGATAGCAATCAGCCCCAGCATTTT. Amino acids: CASSLPLGGTDSNQPQHF. The chain is built from TRBV5-1 and TRBJ1-5; 7 bases are a match to TRBD1. With V trimmed by 1 base and J by 0 bases, 10 bases remained unmatched. CDR1 SGHRS and CDR2 YFSETQ come from the germline V gene. This CDR3 is built from 18 residues.

Concerning this clone itself: One end of the junction does not line up with germline, which may come from a read error. This chain links TRBV27 with TRBJ1-5; 7 nucleotides agree with TRBD1. The CDR3 sequence is 12 residues long. CDR1 is MNHEY and CDR2 is SMNVEV in the germline V gene (reference sequence). CDR3 amino acids: CASSLSVRGASF. Written as DNA, the CDR3 is TGTGCCAGCAGTTTATCGGTCAGGGGGGCGTCTTTT.

This chain connects TRBV7-2 to TRBJ1-1, with D unclear. Trimming shortened V by 3 bases and J by 7 bases, and 15 bases separated the two germline ends. The CDR3 consists of 14 residues. CDR1 SGHTA and CDR2 FQGNSA come from the germline V gene. The CDR3 here is CASSLGSGRVEAFF. DNA for the CDR3: TGTGCCAGCAGCTTGGGGTCGGGAAGGGTTGAAGCTTTCTTT.

The rearrangement links TRBV19 to TRBJ1-5, with D unclear. V was pared by 7 bases and J by 0 bases, with 13 bases between. The CDR3 has 15 amino acids. CDR1 is LNHDA and CDR2 is SQIVND in the germline V gene (reference sequence). This CDR3 is CASTAWSNSNQPQHF. DNA for the CDR3: TGTGCCAGTACCGCCTGGAGTAATAGCAATCAGCCCCAGCATTTT.

This rearrangement joins TRBV6-5 to TRBJ1-1, with a tentative D call TRBD1 (5 bases). CDR1 and CDR2 from the germline V gene are MNHEY and SVGAGI. V lost 5 bases and J 4 bases, leaving 17 bases between the germline ends. The CDR3 is 15 amino acids. The CDR3 sequence is CASSTPTGRTTEAFF. DNA for the CDR3: TGTGCCAGCAGTACCCCAACAGGTCGGACCACTGAAGCTTTCTTT.

This clone came up once. CDR3 loop: CASSSSWRAGTDTQYF. The CDR3 DNA follows: TGTGCCAGCAGCTCTTCGTGGCGGGCAGGCACAGATACGCAGTATTTT. The chain joins TRBV28 to TRBJ2-3; D possibly corresponds to TRBD2 (5 bases). Trimming cost V 6 bases and J 1 base, with 17 bases left between them. The CDR3 totals 16 residues. CDR1 and CDR2 from the germline V gene are MDHEN and SYDVKM.

This clone is a singleton in its sample. This chain uses TRBV7-6 with TRBJ1-3; D remains ambiguous. The CDR3 covers 18 residues. Between the trimmed V and J ends, which lost 1 base and 0 bases, there was a span of 16 bases. Germline V gene sequence: CDR1 SGHVS, CDR2 FNYEAQ. The chain's CDR3 is CASSLGIGQAGSGNTIYF. The DNA of the CDR3 is TGTGCCAGCAGCTTAGGAATCGGGCAGGCGGGCTCTGGAAACACCATATATTTT.

The chain employs TRBV29-1 and TRBJ1-1, with D maybe TRBD1 (5 bases). Trimming took off 3 bases at V and 5 bases at J, with 13 bases between the two ends. The germline V gene encodes CDR1 SQVTM and CDR2 ANQGSEA. The CDR3 runs to 13 residues. This CDR3 is CSVDAGLLTEAFF. The CDR3 region has the DNA TGCAGCGTTGATGCAGGGTTGCTGACTGAAGCTTTCTTT. Supplemented by reference TRBV29-1 and TRBJ1-1, the full variable domain reads SAVISQKPSRDICQRGTSLTIQCQVDSQVTMMFWYRQQPGQSLTLIATANQGSEATYESGFVIDKFPISRPNLTFSTLTVSNMSPEDSSIYLCSVDAGLLTEAFFGQGTRLTVV.

This sequence joins TRBV5-1 and TRBJ1-2, with TRBD1 as a possible D gene (5 bases). CDR1 SGHRS and CDR2 YFSETQ come from the germline V gene. Trimming cost V 6 bases and J 6 bases, with 15 bases left between them. This CDR3 has 13 amino acids. The chain's CDR3 is CASNEVGGNGYTF. Here the CDR3 DNA reads TGCGCCAGCAACGAGGTCGGGGGAAATGGCTACACCTTC.

This chain joins TRBV3-1 (or the pseudogene TRBV3-2) and TRBJ2-2; 11 bases match TRBD1. Germline assignment: CDR1 LGHDT and CDR2 YNNKEL (reference sequence). This CDR3 spans 17 amino acids. V was pared by 4 bases and J by 6 bases, with 10 bases of the junction left unmatched. The CDR3 region is CASSPKRTGGAAGELFF. For the CDR3, the DNA is TGTGCCAGCAGCCCCAAAAGGACAGGGGGCGCGGCCGGGGAGCTGTTTTTT.

The V gene is TRBV14, the J gene TRBJ2-1; 10 bases agree with TRBD2. From germline, CDR1 is SGHDN and CDR2 FVKESK. The CDR3 totals 16 residues. Losses at the gene ends were 5 bases for V and 3 bases for J; bases not matched to a gene: 7. CDR3 loop: CASSSQSGRDYNEQFF. The CDR3 nucleotides read TGTGCCAGCAGCTCACAGAGCGGGAGGGACTACAATGAGCAGTTCTTC.

The chain has TRBV6-6 and TRBJ1-2; D remains ambiguous. V lost 2 bases to trimming and J lost 6 bases, with 13 bases between them. Looked up from germline, CDR1 is MNHNY and CDR2 is SVGAGI (reference sequence). CDR3 length: 14 amino acids. CDR3 protein: CASSYKRAENGYTF. The CDR3 region has the DNA TGTGCCAGCAGTTACAAGAGGGCTGAGAATGGCTACACCTTC.

This clone was counted between two and nine times. V and J are TRBV4-2 and TRBJ1-4, with 11 bases aligning to TRBD1. V gave up 4 bases and J gave up 8 bases; unmatched junction bases: 6. Germline loops: CDR1 LGHNA, CDR2 YNFKEQ. The CDR3 is 15 amino acids. The CDR3, as DNA: TGTGCCAGCAGCCTGGACAGGGGGCCGGCGGAAAAACTGTTTTTT. It yields the protein CASSLDRGPAEKLFF.

The V gene is TRBV19, the J gene TRBJ2-5; 8 bases agree with TRBD2. The CDR3 length is 16 residues. Germline trimming cut 5 bases from V and 5 bases from J; bases unmatched to any gene: 13. The germline CDR1 and CDR2 sequences are LNHDA and SQIVND (reference sequence). CDR3: CASSPQRESGGETQYF. In DNA, the CDR3 is TGTGCCAGTAGTCCCCAGCGGGAGTCCGGCGGGGAGACCCAGTACTTC.